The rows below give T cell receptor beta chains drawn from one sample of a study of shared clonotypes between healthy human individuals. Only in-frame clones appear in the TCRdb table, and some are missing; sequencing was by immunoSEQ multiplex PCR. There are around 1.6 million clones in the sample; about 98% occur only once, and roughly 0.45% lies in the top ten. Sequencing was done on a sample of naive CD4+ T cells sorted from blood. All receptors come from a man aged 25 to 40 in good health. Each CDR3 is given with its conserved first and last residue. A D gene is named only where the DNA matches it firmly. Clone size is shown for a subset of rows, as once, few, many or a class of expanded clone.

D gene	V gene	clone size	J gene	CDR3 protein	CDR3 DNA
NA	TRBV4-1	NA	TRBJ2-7	CASSQEQGVIYEQYF	TGCGCCAGCAGCCAAGAGCAGGGTGTTATCTACGAGCAGTACTTC
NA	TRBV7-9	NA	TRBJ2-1	CASSSRVVYNEQFF	TGTGCCAGCAGCTCCCGGGTAGTCTACAATGAGCAGTTCTTC
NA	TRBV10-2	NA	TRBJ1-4	CASSEGVNEKLFF	TGCGCCAGCAGTGAGGGAGTCAATGAAAAACTGTTTTTT
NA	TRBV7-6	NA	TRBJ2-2	CASSLPVRATGELFF	TGTGCCAGCAGCTTACCCGTCAGGGCCACCGGGGAGCTGTTTTTT
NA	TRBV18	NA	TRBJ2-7	CASSLKTIPSYEQYF	TGTGCCAGCTCACTAAAGACAATTCCATCGTACGAGCAGTACTTC
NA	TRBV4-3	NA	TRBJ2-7	CASSQDHLVEYEQYF	TGCGCCAGCAGCCAAGATCATCTTGTAGAATACGAGCAGTACTTC
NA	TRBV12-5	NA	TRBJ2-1	CASGLAGHSSYNEQFF	TGTGCTAGTGGTTTGGCGGGACACAGCTCCTACAATGAGCAGTTCTTC
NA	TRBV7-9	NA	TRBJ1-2	CASSLGTSYGYTF	TGTGCCAGCAGCTTGGGGACATCGTATGGCTACACCTTC
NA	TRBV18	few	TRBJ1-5	CASSPPGGSNQPQHF	TGTGCCAGCTCACCACCGGGGGGTAGCAATCAGCCCCAGCATTTT
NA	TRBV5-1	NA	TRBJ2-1	CASSYLGVGNEQFF	TGCGCCAGCAGCTATTTGGGGGTCGGCAATGAGCAGTTCTTC
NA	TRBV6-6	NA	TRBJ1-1	CASSWRRGDTEAFF	TGTGCCAGCAGTTGGCGTCGGGGGGACACTGAAGCTTTCTTT
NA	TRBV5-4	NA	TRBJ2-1	CASSLGGTGNEQFF	TGTGCCAGCAGCTTGGGAGGGACGGGCAATGAGCAGTTCTTC
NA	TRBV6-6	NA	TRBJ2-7	CASSLSHDTYEQYF	TGTGCCAGCAGCCTCTCACACGATACCTACGAGCAGTACTTC
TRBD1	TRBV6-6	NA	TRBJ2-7	CASSRDRATYEQYF	TGTGCCAGCAGCCGGGACAGGGCGACCTACGAGCAGTACTTC
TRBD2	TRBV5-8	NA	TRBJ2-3	CASSLGSASGRTDTQYF	TGTGCCAGCAGCTTGGGTTCGGCTAGCGGACGCACAGATACGCAGTATTTT
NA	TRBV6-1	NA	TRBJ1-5	CASSDSLSNQPQHF	TGTGCCAGCAGTGACAGTCTGAGCAATCAGCCCCAGCATTTT
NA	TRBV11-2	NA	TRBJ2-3	CASSRVDRLDTQYF	TGTGCCAGCAGCCGCGTCGACCGTCTTGATACGCAGTATTTT
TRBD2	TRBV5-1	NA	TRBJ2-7	CAVSSGSYEQYF	TGCGCCGTCTCTAGCGGGAGTTACGAGCAGTACTTC
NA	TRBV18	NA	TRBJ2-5	CASSSKIEETQYF	TGTGCCAGCTCATCCAAAATCGAAGAGACCCAGTACTTC
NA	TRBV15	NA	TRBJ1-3	CATSRRDSGNTIYF	TGTGCCACCAGCAGGCGGGACTCTGGAAACACCATATATTTT
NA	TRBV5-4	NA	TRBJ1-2	CASSRRESGGYGYTF	TGTGCCAGCAGCCGCCGGGAGTCTGGAGGCTATGGCTACACCTTC
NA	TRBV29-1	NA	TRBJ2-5	CSVEDYAGETQYF	TGCAGCGTGGAGGACTACGCCGGGGAGACCCAGTACTTC